This TCR beta chain came from a study of cytomegalovirus exposure and HLA in healthy donors. Germline CDR1 reads SQVTM; CDR2 reads ANQGSEA. The CDR3 consists of 13 residues. Trimming removed 5 bases from V and 2 bases from J; junction bases left unmatched: 4. Findings of the study overall: Excluded: some indistinguishable V segments such as TRBV6-2 and TRBV6-3. Previously analyzed data showed that most TCR beta V segments were productive at a frequency of about 90% or about 30%. Per published reports, the classifier diagnosed cytomegalovirus status with high specificity and sensitivity. It was reported in a later analysis that an Asian-associated ancestry cluster showed fewer N-insertions than the approximately 690-donor mean.

Note on this clone: Its specificity is unknown.

The study ran its PCR with 60 Vbeta and 13 Jbeta primers. Assay used: immunoSEQ multiplex PCR; TCRdb lists only in-frame clones, some missing. Altogether 140,000 to 150,000 clones are present, approximately 80% being singletons, with the ten largest covering under 3%. The clonotype was recovered from a female donor in good health and CMV-seronegative. Sequenced sample: PBMCs. This chain joins TRBV29-1 and TRBJ1-2; 8 bases align to TRBD1. The DNA for the CDR3 is TGCAGCGTTAAACAGGGGGAGAACTATGGCTACACCTTC. This gives the protein CSVKQGENYGYTF.